This T cell receptor beta chain emerged from a study of shared clonotypes between healthy human individuals. This CDR3 comprises 17 residues. Germline CDR1 and CDR2: SGDLS and YYNGEE. Trimming cost V 0 bases and J 0 bases, with 12 bases left between them. The donors were adults (healthy and HIV-negative) with no recent acute infections or vaccinations. Study results and caveats: For naive CD4 cells, approximately 4.7% of clonotypes were shared across a handful of donors. On the whole, naive subsets had larger estimated richness than memory subsets had.

Regarding this clone: Antigen: not known.

TCRdb's table, derived via immunoSEQ multiplex PCR, lists solely in-frame clones and lacks some. The sample shows some 2.1 million clones, roughly 94% of them seen only once. The TCR sequence derives from a man between 18 and 29 years old in good health. The genes are TRBV9 and TRBJ2-2, with D perhaps TRBD2 (6 bases). Sequencing input: naive CD4+ T cells sorted from blood. The subset here: CD45RA+ positively selected. In DNA, the CDR3 is TGTGCCAGCAGCGTAGAGTCCGCGGGGACGAACACCGGGGAGCTGTTTTTT. This encodes CASSVESAGTNTGELFF.